This T cell receptor beta chain was sequenced during a study of Ad26.COV2.S vaccination and SARS-CoV-2 variants. About the study: Into the muscle, Ad26.COV2.S was dosed once or twice, 56 days apart. Study-level results: Spike-specific TCR breadth in vaccine recipients exceeded that seen in placebo recipients.

As to this clone: Its antigen is currently unknown.

CDR1 SGHRS and CDR2 YFSETQ come from the germline V gene. The J segment lost 9 bases and the V segment lost 4 bases, leaving 8 bases of the junction unmatched. The CDR3 contains 15 residues. Sequencing was performed with immunoSEQ multiplex PCR; in TCRdb, only in-frame clones are kept and a portion is missing. The data show about 250,000 clones, approximately 89% seen once. Described treatment: some 19 received Ad26.COV2.S at low or high dose, single or two shots; five or six received placebo; per-sample allocation not given. Sampling was done on day 63 after the first vaccine or placebo injection. Adults aged 18-55 years in Boston included the donor.

This sequence joins TRBV5-1 and TRBJ1-6, with 9 bases matching TRBD1. Source: peripheral blood, taken in a trial of Ad26.COV2.S vaccine versus placebo. This clonotype originated in a person aged 18-65 years who received the Ad26.COV2.S COVID-19 vaccine or a placebo. In nucleotides, the CDR3 is TGCGCCAGCAGCCCAGGGACAGGGCCGGGTTCACCCCTCCACTTT. Protein: CASSPGTGPGSPLHF.